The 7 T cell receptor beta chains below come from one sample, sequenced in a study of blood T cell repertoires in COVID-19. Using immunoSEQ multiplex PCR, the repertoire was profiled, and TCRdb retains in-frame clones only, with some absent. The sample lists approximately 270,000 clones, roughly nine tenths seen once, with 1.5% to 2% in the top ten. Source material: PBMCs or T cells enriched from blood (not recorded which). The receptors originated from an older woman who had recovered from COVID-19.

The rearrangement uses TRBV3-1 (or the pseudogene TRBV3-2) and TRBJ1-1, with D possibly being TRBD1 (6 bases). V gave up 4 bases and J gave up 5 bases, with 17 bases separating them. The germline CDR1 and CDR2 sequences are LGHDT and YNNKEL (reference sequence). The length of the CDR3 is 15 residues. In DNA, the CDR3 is TGTGCCAGCAGCCTCTGGGGGCTAATGAGGACTGAAGCTTTCTTT. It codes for CASSLWGLMRTEAFF.

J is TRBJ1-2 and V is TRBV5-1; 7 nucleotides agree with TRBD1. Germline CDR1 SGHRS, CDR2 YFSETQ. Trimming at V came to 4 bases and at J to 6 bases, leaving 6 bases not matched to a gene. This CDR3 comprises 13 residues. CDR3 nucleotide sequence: TGCGCCAGCAGCATAACAGGGGACCATGGCTACACCTTC. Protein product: CASSITGDHGYTF.

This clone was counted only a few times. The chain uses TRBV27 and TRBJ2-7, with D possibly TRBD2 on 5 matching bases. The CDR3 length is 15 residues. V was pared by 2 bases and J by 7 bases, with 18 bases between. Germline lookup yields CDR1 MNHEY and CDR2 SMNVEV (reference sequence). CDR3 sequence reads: CASSLVGTRANEQYF. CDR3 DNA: TGTGCCAGCAGTTTAGTAGGTACTAGGGCGAATGAGCAGTACTTC.

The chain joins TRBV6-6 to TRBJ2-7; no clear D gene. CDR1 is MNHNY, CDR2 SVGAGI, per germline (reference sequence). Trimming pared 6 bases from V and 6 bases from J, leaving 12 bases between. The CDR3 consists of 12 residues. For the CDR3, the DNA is TGTGCCAGCAGGGGCACTCCTTCCGAGCAGTACTTC. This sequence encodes CASRGTPSEQYF.

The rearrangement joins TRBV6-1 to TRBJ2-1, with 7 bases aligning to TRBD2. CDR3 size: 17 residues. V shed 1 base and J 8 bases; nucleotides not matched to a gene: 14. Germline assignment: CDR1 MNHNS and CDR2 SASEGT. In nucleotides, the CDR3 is TGTGCCAGCAGTGAAGGAGGCCGAGCGGGAACGATGGATGAGCAGTTCTTC. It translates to CASSEGGRAGTMDEQFF.

The CDR3 nucleotides read TGTGCCAGCAGTCTTGGCTTTCAGAACACTGAAGCTTTCTTT. Translation: CASSLGFQNTEAFF. The chain is built from TRBV6-5 and TRBJ1-1; D call uncertain. The CDR3 contains 14 residues. The germline V and J ends were trimmed by 5 bases and 1 base, with 11 bases remaining between them. Per the germline V gene, CDR1 is MNHEY and CDR2 is SVGAGI.

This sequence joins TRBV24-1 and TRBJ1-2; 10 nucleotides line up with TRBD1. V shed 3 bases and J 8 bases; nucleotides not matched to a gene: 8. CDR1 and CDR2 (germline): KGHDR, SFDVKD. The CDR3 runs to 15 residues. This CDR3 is CATSDPGQGLWGYTF. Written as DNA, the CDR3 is TGTGCCACCAGTGATCCGGGACAGGGGCTTTGGGGCTACACCTTC.